This note documents a single TCR beta chain sequence. Its target is unknown. Scientists ran DNA taken from cultured CD4+ T cells through the Oncomine TCR Beta short-read assay for sequencing. TCRdb reprocessed the PCR reads via MiXCR and lists one record per CDR3 protein. The table includes more than 11,000 distinct CDR3 sequences, under 65% detected once. This specimen belongs to a study of vaccination and CD4 T cells after COVID-19. Overall study: Blood was drawn a median around 73 days post second dose, range 14 to 241.

Documented treatment: 10-day PBMC culture with coronavirus spike peptide pools or control peptides (ViraFEST assay). CDR3 length: 14 residues. V lost 3 bases, J lost 4 bases, and 10 bases lay in between. Germline loops: CDR1 SNHLY, CDR2 FYNNEI. The sequence came from a human donor who had recovered from COVID-19. The chain combines TRBV2 with TRBJ1-5; the D is unclear. Sequences were obtained from CD4+ T cells from blood, cultured in vitro. This CDR3 is CASSDGLPNQPQHF. DNA of the CDR3: TGTGCCAGCAGTGACGGGTTGCCGAATCAGCCCCAGCATTTT. Full variable domain (missing parts from reference TRBV2 and TRBJ1-5): EPEVTQTPSHQVTQMGQEVILRCVPISNHLYFYWYRQILGQKVEFLVSFYNNEISEKSEIFDDQFSVERPDGSNFTLKIRSTKLEDSAMYFCASSDGLPNQPQHFGDGTRLSIL.